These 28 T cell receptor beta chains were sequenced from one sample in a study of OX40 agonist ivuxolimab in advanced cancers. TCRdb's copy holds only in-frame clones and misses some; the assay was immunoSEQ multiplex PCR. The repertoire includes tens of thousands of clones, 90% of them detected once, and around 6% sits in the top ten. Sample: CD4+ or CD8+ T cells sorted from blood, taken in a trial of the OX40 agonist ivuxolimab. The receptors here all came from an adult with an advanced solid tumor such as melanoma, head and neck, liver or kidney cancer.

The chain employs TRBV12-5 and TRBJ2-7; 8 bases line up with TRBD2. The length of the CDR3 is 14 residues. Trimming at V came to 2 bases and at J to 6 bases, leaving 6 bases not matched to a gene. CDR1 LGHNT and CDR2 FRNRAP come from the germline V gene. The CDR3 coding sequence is TGTGCTAGTGGTTTGTTCGGACTAGCAAGCGAGCAGTACTTC. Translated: CASGLFGLASEQYF.

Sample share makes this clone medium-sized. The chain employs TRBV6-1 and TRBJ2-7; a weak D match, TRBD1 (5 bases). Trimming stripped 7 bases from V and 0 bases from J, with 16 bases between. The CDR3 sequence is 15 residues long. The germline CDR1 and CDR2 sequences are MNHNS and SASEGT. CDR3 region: CASNPLGPASYEQYF. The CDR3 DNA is TGTGCCAGCAACCCCCTGGGGCCTGCCTCCTACGAGCAGTACTTC.

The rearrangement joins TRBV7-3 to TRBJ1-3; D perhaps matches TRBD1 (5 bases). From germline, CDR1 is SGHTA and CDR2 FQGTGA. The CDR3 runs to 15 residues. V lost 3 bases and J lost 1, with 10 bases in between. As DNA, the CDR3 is TGTGCCAGCAGCTTCGGGGGAGGTTCTGGAAACACCATATATTTT. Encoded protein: CASSFGGGSGNTIYF. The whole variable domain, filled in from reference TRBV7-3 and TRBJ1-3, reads GAGVSQTPSNKVTEKGKYVELRCDPISGHTALYWYRQSLGQGPEFLIYFQGTGAADDSGLPNDRFFAVRPEGSVSTLKIQRTERGDSAVYLCASSFGGGSGNTIYFGEGSWLTVV.

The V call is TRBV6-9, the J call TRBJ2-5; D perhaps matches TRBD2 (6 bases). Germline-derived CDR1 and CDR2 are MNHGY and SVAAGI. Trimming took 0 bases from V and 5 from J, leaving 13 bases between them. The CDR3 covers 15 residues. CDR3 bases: TGTGCCAGCAGTTATTCGGAGCGGGCGGGGGAGACCCAGTACTTC. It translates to CASSYSERAGETQYF.

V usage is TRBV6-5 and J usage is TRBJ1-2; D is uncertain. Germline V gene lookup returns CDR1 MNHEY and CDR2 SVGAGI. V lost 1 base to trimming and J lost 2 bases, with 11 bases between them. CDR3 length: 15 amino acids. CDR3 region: CASSYLTGANYGYTF. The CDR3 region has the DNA TGTGCCAGCAGTTACTTAACCGGCGCAAACTATGGCTACACCTTC.

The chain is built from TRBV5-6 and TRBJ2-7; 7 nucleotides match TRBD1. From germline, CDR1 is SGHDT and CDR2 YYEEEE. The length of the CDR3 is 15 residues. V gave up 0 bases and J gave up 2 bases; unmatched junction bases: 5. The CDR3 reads CASSLVGGSAYEQYF. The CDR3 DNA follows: TGTGCCAGCAGCTTGGTAGGGGGCTCGGCCTACGAGCAGTACTTC.

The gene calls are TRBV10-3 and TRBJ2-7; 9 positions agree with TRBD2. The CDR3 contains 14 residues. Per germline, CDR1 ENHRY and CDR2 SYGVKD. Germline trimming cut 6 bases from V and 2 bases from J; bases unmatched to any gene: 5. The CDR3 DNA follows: TGTGCCATCAGACAGACTAGCGGCCCCTACGAGCAGTACTTC. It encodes CAIRQTSGPYEQYF.

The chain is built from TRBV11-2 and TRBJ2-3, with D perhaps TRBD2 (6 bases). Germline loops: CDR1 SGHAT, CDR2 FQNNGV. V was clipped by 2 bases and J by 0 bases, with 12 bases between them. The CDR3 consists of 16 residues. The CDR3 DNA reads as TGTGCCAGCAGCTTAATGCTTAGCGGCAGCACAGATACGCAGTATTTT. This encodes CASSLMLSGSTDTQYF.

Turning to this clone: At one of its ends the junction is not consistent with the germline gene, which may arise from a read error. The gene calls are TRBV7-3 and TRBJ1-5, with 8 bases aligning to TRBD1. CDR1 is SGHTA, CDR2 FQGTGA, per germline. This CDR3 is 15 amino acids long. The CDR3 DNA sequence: TGTGCCAGCAGCGTAACCGGGACAGGTAATCAGCCCCAGCATTTT. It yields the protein CASSVTGTGNQPQHF.

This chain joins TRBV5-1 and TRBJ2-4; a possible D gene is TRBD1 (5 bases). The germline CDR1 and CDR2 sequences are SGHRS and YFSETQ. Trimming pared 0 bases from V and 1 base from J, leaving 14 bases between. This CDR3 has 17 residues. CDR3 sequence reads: CASSLEGQVGAKNIQYF. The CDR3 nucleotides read TGCGCCAGCAGCTTGGAGGGGCAGGTGGGGGCCAAAAACATTCAGTACTTC.

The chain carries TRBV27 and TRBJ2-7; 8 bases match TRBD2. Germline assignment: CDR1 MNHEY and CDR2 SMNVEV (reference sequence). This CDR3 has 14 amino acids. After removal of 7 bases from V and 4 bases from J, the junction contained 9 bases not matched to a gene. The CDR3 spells CASTPGGGEYEQYF. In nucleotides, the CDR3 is TGTGCCAGCACTCCGGGGGGGGGCGAGTACGAGCAGTACTTC.

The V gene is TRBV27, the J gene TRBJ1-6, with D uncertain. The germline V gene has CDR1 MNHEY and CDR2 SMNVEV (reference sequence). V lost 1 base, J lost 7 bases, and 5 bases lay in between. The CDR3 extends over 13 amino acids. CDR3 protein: CASSLYGNSPLHF. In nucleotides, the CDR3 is TGTGCCAGCAGTTTATACGGGAATTCACCCCTCCACTTT.

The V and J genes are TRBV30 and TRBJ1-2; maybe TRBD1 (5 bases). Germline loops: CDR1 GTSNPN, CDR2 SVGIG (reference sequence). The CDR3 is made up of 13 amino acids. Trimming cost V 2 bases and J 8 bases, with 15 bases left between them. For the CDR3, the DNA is TGTGCCTGGAGTTTCCAACGGGGGACGGGCTACACCTTC. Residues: CAWSFQRGTGYTF.

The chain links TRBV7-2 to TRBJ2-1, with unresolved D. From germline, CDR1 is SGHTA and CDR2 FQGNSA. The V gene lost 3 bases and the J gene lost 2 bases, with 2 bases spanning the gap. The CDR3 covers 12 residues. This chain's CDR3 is CASSFTYNEQFF. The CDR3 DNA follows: TGTGCCAGCAGCTTTACCTACAATGAGCAGTTCTTC.

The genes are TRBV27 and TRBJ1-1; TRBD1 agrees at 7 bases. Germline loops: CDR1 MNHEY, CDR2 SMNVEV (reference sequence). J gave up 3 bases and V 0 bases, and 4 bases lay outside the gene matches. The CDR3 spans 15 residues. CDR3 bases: TGTGCCAGCAGTTTATCGCCCAGGGGGGACACTGAAGCTTTCTTT. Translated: CASSLSPRGDTEAFF.

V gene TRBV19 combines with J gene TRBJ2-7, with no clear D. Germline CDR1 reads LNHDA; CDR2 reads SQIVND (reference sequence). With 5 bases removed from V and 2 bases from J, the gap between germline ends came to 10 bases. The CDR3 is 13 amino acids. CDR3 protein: CASSPNTPYEQYF. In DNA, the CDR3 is TGTGCCAGTAGTCCAAATACTCCCTACGAGCAGTACTTC.

CDR3 residues: CASSRPGRETQYF. The DNA for the CDR3 is TGTGCCAGCAGCCGTCCGGGTCGGGAGACCCAGTACTTC. This chain connects TRBV7-6 to TRBJ2-5; D is undetermined. Germline V lookup: CDR1 SGHVS, CDR2 FNYEAQ. Deletions cut 5 bases from V and 5 bases from J, with 12 bases between. CDR3 size: 13 residues.

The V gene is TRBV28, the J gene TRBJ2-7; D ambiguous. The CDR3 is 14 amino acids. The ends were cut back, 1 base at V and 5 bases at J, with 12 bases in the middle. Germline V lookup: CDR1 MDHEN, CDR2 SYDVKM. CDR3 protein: CASSLLAFVHEQYF. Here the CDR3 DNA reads TGTGCCAGCAGTTTATTGGCCTTCGTCCACGAGCAGTACTTC.

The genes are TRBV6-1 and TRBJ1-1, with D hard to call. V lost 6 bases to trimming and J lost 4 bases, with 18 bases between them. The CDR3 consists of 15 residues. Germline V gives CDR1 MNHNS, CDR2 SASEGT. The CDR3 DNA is TGTGCCAGCAGGCAAATTAAGGGTAGTAGCACTGAAGCTTTCTTT. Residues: CASRQIKGSSTEAFF.

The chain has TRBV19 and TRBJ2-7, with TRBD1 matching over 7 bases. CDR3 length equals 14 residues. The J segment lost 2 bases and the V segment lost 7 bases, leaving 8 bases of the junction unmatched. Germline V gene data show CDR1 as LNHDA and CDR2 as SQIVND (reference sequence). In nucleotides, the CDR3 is TGTGCCAGTAAAAGACAGGGTATAGCCTACGAGCAGTACTTC. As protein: CASKRQGIAYEQYF. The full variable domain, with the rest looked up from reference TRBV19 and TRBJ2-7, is DGGITQSPKYLFRKEGQNVTLSCEQNLNHDAMYWYRQDPGQGLRLIYYSQIVNDFQKGDIAEGYSVSREKKESFPLTVTSAQKNPTAFYLCASKRQGIAYEQYFGPGTRLTVT.

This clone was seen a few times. CDR3 coding DNA: TGTGCCAGCAGTTGGGGGGACAACCAAGAGACCCAGTACTTC. Its translation: CASSWGDNQETQYF. This rearrangement joins TRBV28 to TRBJ2-5; D may be TRBD1 or TRBD2 (6 bases each). Germline V gene data show CDR1 as MDHEN and CDR2 as SYDVKM. The length of the CDR3 is 14 residues. V was trimmed by 4 bases and J by 0 bases, leaving 9 bases between them.

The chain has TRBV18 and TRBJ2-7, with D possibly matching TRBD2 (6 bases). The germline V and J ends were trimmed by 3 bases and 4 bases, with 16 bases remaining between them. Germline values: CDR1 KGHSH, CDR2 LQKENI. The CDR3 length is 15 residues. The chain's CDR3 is CASSPNDGSVYEQYF. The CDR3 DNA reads TGTGCCAGCTCACCCAACGACGGGAGCGTTTACGAGCAGTACTTC.

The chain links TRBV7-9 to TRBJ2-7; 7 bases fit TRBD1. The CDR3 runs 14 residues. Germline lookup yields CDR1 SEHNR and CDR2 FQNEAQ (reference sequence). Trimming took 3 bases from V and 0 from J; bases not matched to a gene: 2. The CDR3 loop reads CASSFGTASYEQYF. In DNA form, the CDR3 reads TGTGCCAGCAGCTTCGGGACAGCCTCCTACGAGCAGTACTTC. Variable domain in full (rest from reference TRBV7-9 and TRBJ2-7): DTGVSQNPRHKITKRGQNVTFRCDPISEHNRLYWYRQTLGQGPEFLTYFQNEAQLEKSRLLSDRFSAERPKGSFSTLEIQRTEQGDSAMYLCASSFGTASYEQYFGPGTRLTVT.

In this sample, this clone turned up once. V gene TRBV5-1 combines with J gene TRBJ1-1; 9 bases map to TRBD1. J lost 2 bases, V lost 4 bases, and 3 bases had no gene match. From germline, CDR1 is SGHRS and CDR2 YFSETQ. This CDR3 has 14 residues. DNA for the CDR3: TGCGCCAGCAGCCCGGGACAGGGAAACACTGAAGCTTTCTTT. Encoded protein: CASSPGQGNTEAFF.

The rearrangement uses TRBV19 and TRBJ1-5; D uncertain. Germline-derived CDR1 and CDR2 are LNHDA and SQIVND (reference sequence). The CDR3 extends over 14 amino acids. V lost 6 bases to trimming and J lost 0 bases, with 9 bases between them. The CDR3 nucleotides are TGTGCCAGTAGCAAGGTGGGTAGCAATCAGCCCCAGCATTTT. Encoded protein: CASSKVGSNQPQHF. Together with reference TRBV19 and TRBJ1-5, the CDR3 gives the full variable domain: DGGITQSPKYLFRKEGQNVTLSCEQNLNHDAMYWYRQDPGQGLRLIYYSQIVNDFQKGDIAEGYSVSREKKESFPLTVTSAQKNPTAFYLCASSKVGSNQPQHFGDGTRLSIL.

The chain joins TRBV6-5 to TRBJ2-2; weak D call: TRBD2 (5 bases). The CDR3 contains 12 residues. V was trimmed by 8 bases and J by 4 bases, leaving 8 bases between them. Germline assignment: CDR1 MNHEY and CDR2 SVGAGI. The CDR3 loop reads CASRAGTGELFF. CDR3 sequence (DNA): TGTGCCAGCCGGGCGGGCACCGGGGAGCTGTTTTTT.

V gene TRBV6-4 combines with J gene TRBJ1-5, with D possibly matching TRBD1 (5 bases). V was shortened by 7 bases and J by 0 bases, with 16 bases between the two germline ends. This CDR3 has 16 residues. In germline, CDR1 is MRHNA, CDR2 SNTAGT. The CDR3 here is CASTRRGGFSNQPQHF. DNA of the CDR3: TGTGCCAGCACTCGAAGGGGCGGGTTTAGCAATCAGCCCCAGCATTTT.

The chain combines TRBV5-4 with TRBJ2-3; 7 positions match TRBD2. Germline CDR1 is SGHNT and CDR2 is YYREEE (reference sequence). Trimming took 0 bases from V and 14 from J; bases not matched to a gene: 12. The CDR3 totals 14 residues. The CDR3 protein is CASSLDLAGEGPYF. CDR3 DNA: TGTGCCAGCAGCTTGGATTTGGCGGGAGAAGGCCCGTATTTT.